This is a list of T cell receptor beta chains from one sample in a study of Ad26.COV2.S vaccination and SARS-CoV-2 variants. Only in-frame clones appear in the TCRdb table, and some are missing; sequencing was by immunoSEQ multiplex PCR. The sample has approximately 140,000 clones, 86% seen once; the top ten hold approximately 5%. Source: peripheral blood, taken after recovery from COVID-19. These receptors all stem from a human donor who had recovered from COVID-19. CDR3s include the opening cysteine and the closing phenylalanine or tryptophan. D genes are given only for firm matches. Clone size is not always given. Where it is, it says once, few, many or a class for expanded clones.

d_gene	v_gene	abundance	j_gene	CDR3nt	CDR3aa
-	TRBV7-6	once	TRBJ2-5	TGTGCCAGCAGCTTAGGGAGGAGCGTAGAGACCCAGTACTTC	CASSLGRSVETQYF
-	TRBV4-3	-	TRBJ1-1	TGCGCCAGCAGCCAAGGGACGAGGGGCCAAGTTTTATTTGAAGCTTTCTTT	CASSQGTRGQVLFEAFF
-	TRBV25-1	-	TRBJ2-1	TGTGCCAGCAGCGGGGCGGTCGAGCAGTTCTTC	CASSGAVEQFF
TRBD1	TRBV2	-	TRBJ1-2	TGTGCCAGCCGGGGGAACAGGGGGCCATCTGGCTACACCTTC	CASRGNRGPSGYTF
-	TRBV7-2	-	TRBJ1-1	TGTGCCAGCAGAAAAATCGGGGTAAACACTGAAGCTTTCTTT	CASRKIGVNTEAFF
-	TRBV5-4	-	TRBJ2-3	TGTGCCAGCAGCTCCCGGGACAAGACCACAGATACGCAGTATTTT	CASSSRDKTTDTQYF
-	TRBV9	-	TRBJ1-4	TGTGCCAGCAGCCACACAGGGACGCCTGAAAAACTGTTTTTT	CASSHTGTPEKLFF
TRBD1	TRBV2	-	TRBJ1-3	TGTGCCAGCAGTGCACAGGGGGCGGGAAACACCATATATTTT	CASSAQGAGNTIYF
-	TRBV3-1/TRBV3-2	few	TRBJ1-6	TGTGCCAGCAGCCGAATGACAGGAATCGAGAGGCCCCTCCACTTT	CASSRMTGIERPLHF
-	TRBV6-2/TRBV6-3	once	TRBJ2-1	TGTGCCAGCAGTTACAGGTCTGGGGTGCCCAGCTACAATGAGCAGTTCTTC	CASSYRSGVPSYNEQFF
TRBD1	TRBV2	-	TRBJ1-6	TGTGCCAGCAGGGGACAGGGGAATTCACCCCTCCACTTT	CASRGQGNSPLHF
TRBD1	TRBV7-9	-	TRBJ2-3	TGTGCCAGCAGCACCCGACAGGGTTCTACAGATACGCAGTATTTT	CASSTRQGSTDTQYF
-	TRBV5-6	-	TRBJ2-2	TGTGCCAGCAGCTCCCTGGACAGAGACACCGGGGAGCTGTTTTTT	CASSSLDRDTGELFF
-	TRBV13	-	TRBJ1-1	TGTGCCAGCAGCTTAAGGGCTATGAACACTGAAGCTTTCTTT	CASSLRAMNTEAFF
TRBD1	TRBV6-1	-	TRBJ1-2	TGTGCCAGCAGCTGGATGACAGGGGGGAACGGCTACACCTTC	CASSWMTGGNGYTF
TRBD1	TRBV18	few	TRBJ1-1	TGTGCCAGCTCACCAGCGGGACAGATGAACACTGAAGCTTTCTTT	CASSPAGQMNTEAFF
TRBD1	TRBV28	-	TRBJ1-2	TGTGCCAGCAGTCCTGCCGGGACAGGGGGCCGGGGCTACACCTTC	CASSPAGTGGRGYTF
-	TRBV19	-	TRBJ1-1	TGTGCCAGTAGTAACCGGAGGGAAATGAACACTGAAGCTTTCTTT	CASSNRREMNTEAFF
-	TRBV4-3	-	TRBJ1-1	TGCGCCAGCAGCCAAGAACGGCGCCCAGGGACTGAAGCTTTCTTT	CASSQERRPGTEAFF
TRBD1	TRBV7-9	-	TRBJ1-4	TGTGCCAGCAGCTTGGCGACAGGGAATGAAAAACTGTTTTTT	CASSLATGNEKLFF
-	TRBV19	-	TRBJ2-2	TGTGCCAGTACGACATACAGTATCGGGGAGCTGTTTTTT	CASTTYSIGELFF
-	TRBV7-9	-	TRBJ2-7	TGTGCCAGCAGCTTAGGCGAGGGGTCCGAGCAGTACTTC	CASSLGEGSEQYF
-	TRBV5-1	-	TRBJ2-2	TGCGCCAGCAGCCGACTCGAGGCCGGGGAGCTGTTTTTT	CASSRLEAGELFF
-	TRBV2	-	TRBJ2-3	TGTGCCAGCATCCATCAGGATCGATTAAGCACAGATACGCAGTATTTT	CASIHQDRLSTDTQYF
-	TRBV11-2	-	TRBJ2-7	TGTGCCAGCAGCTTAGGGCGGGGACCCTACGAGCAGTACTTC	CASSLGRGPYEQYF
TRBD1	TRBV6-1	few	TRBJ2-7	TGTGCCAGCAGTGAAGGGACAGGGGGTTTCTACGAGCAGTACTTC	CASSEGTGGFYEQYF
TRBD1	TRBV11-3	-	TRBJ2-1	TGTGCCAGCAGCTTAGGTACAGGGGCGGCGGATGAGCAGTTCTTC	CASSLGTGAADEQFF
-	TRBV10-3	once	TRBJ2-1	TGTGCCATCAGTGAGGCGGGGAGAACATACAATGAGCAGTTCTTC	CAISEAGRTYNEQFF
-	TRBV7-9	-	TRBJ1-2	TGTGCCAGCAGCTTAGTAGGGGGGCATTACACCTTC	CASSLVGGHYTF
-	TRBV27	-	TRBJ2-3	TGTGCCAGCAGTCGAGGGCGGGGCGACACAGATACGCAGTATTTT	CASSRGRGDTDTQYF
-	TRBV28	-	TRBJ2-7	TGTGCCAGCAGTAACCCCGGGACCTCCCTCCACGGGGACTTC	CASSNPGTSLHGDF
TRBD1	TRBV19	-	TRBJ2-2	TGTGCCAGTAGTAACAGGGGGGGGGAGCTGTTTTTT	CASSNRGGELFF
-	TRBV14	-	TRBJ1-6	TGTGCCAGCAGCCAAGCTTTGGGTTCACCCCTCCACTTT	CASSQALGSPLHF
TRBD2	TRBV14	once	TRBJ2-1	TGTGCCAGCAGCCCTTCTAGCGGGGGCCTAAATTGGGATGAGCAGTTCTTC	CASSPSSGGLNWDEQFF
-	TRBV5-1	-	TRBJ2-7	TGCGCCAGCAGCCAGACAGGCCCCACCTACGAGCAGTACTTC	CASSQTGPTYEQYF
-	TRBV28	once	TRBJ2-7	TGTGCCAGCAGTTCCGAGGCGGGCAGCAGCTCCTACGAGCAGTACTTC	CASSSEAGSSSYEQYF
-	TRBV2	-	TRBJ1-6	TGTGCCAGCAAGCCTGATAATTCACCCCTCCACTTT	CASKPDNSPLHF
-	TRBV5-1	-	TRBJ1-1	TGCGCCAGCAGCTTCGCGGACACTGAAGCTTTCTTT	CASSFADTEAFF